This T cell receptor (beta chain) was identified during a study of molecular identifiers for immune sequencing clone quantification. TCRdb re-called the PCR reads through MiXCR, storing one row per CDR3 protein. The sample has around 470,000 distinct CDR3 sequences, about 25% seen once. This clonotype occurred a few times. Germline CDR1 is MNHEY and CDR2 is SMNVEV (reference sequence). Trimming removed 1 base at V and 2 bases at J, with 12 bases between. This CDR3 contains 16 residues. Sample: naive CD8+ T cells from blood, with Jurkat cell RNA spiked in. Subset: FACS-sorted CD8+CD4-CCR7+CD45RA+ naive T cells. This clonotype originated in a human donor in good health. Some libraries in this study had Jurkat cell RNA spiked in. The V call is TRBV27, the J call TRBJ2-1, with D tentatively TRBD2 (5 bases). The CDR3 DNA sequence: TGTGCCAGCAGTTTATGGGTCGGGGTAACCTACAATGAGCAGTTCTTC. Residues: CASSLWVGVTYNEQFF.